The TCR beta chain under discussion was sequenced for a study of shared clonotypes between healthy human individuals. Trimming removed 1 base from V and 4 bases from J, with 10 bases in between. This CDR3 contains 14 residues. Germline loops: CDR1 SEHNR, CDR2 FQNEAQ (reference sequence). The deep-level immunoSEQ assay was used. The assay was immunoSEQ multiplex PCR, and TCRdb's table has in-frame clones only and misses some. This sample has millions of clones; over 90% occur once, and the top ten carry about 0.39%. This clonotype was sampled from a man aged 18-30 years in good health. Some clones in this sample may be carry-over from other donors' samples. The genes are TRBV7-9 and TRBJ2-5, with no clear D. Sequences were obtained from naive CD4+ T cells from PBMCs. Subset reported: CD45RA+ positively selected. CDR3 bases: TGTGCCAGCAGCTTAGAATTCATGGCAGAGACCCAGTACTTC. As protein: CASSLEFMAETQYF.